The clone carrying this T cell receptor beta chain came up a few times. Its antigen is unknown. The sample comes from a study of T-cell reconstitution after alpha-beta-depleted transplantation in children. Whole-study results and caveats: Approximately two months post-transplant, alpha-beta T cells reportedly originated from several hundred expanded graft clones. Fresh T-cell production supplied most of the T-cell counts and diversity seen one year after transplant.

TCRbeta library construction was performed incorporating unique molecular identifiers. TCRdb re-analysed the PCR reads in MiXCR, keeping a single row per CDR3 protein. Of around 450,000 distinct CDR3 sequences listed, 15% to 20% are singletons. This CDR3 has 13 amino acids. Trimming removed 7 bases at V and 0 bases at J, with 9 bases between. Germline V CDR1 and CDR2: MNHNS, SASEGT. The sequenced sample was PBMCs, mostly from graft donor cells, obtained 360 days after TCRalphabeta/CD19-depleted stem cell transplant. The chain is built from TRBV6-1 and TRBJ1-1, with D tentatively TRBD1 (6 bases). The sequence came from a boy younger than two who had a stem cell transplant for Wiskott-Aldrich syndrome, so the T cells may come from the graft donor. CDR3 nucleotides: TGTGCCAGCAATAGGGGGATGAACACTGAAGCTTTCTTT. It translates to CASNRGMNTEAFF.